This T cell receptor (beta chain) was found in a study of circulating CD8 cells and anti-PD-1 response in melanoma. Overall study results and limits: Replicates were generally not done for experiments. Under 7.5% of TRB clonotypes were shared between subsets at M1. PD-1 and DPOS subsets showed similar, higher clonality than DNEG.

Each library started from around 15 ng of total RNA using the QIAseq Immune Repertoire TCR panel. In TCRdb, the reads were re-called with MiXCR into one record per CDR3 protein. Of over 650 distinct CDR3 sequences in the sample, under 15% were seen once. From live CD3+CD8+TCRalphabeta+ cells, four PD-1 and/or TIGIT subsets were sorted. The V segment lost 10 bases and the J segment 8 bases; nucleotides outside the gene matches: 10. Looked up from germline, CDR1 is MNHEY and CDR2 is SVGAGI. The CDR3 runs to 14 residues. This clonotype was counted only a few times. The antigen remains unidentified. This may be a read error: a much more frequent sequence differs by one nucleotide.

Sequences were derived from CD8+ T cells from PBMCs, sampled at baseline or after one month of anti-PD-1 therapy (not recorded which). This sequence joins TRBV6-5 and TRBJ2-1, with 11 bases lining up with TRBD2. The TCR comes from a human donor with melanoma. CDR3 nucleotides: TGTGCCAACAAGTTAGCGGGGGGGCTTGATGAGCAGTTCTTC. Its translation: CANKLAGGLDEQFF.